These 11 T cell receptor beta chains share one sample of origin, sequenced in a study of identical twins. TCRdb independently ran MiXCR on the 5' RACE reads; one entry per CDR3 protein. The table lists about 1.7 million distinct CDR3 sequences, more than 30% of them singletons. Sequencing used cord blood. The receptors here all came from a newborn girl in good health.

Comments on this clonotype: Sequence at one end of the junction differs from germline and may be a read error. In DNA, the CDR3 is TGTGCCAACAGCTCACGCGGGGGGCCCTACAATGAGCAGTTCTTC. It translates to CANSSRGGPYNEQFF. V and J are TRBV3-1 and TRBJ2-1; TRBD2 matches at 8 bases. The CDR3 covers 15 residues. Germline V gene lookup returns CDR1 LGHDT and CDR2 YNNKEL (reference sequence).

Many counts were recorded for this clonotype. The DNA of the CDR3 is TGCAGCGGTCTCCGGGACGGCTCCTACGAGCAGTACTTC. Translating gives CSGLRDGSYEQYF. J is TRBJ2-7 and V is TRBV29-1; possibly TRBD1 or TRBD2 for D (5 bases each). Germline V lookup: CDR1 SQVTM, CDR2 ANQGSEA. Trimming shortened V by 7 bases and J by 0 bases, and 13 bases separated the two germline ends. The CDR3 sequence is 13 residues long.

As to this clonotype: At one of its ends the junction is not consistent with the germline gene, which may arise from a read error. V is TRBV20-1 and J is TRBJ2-7; D gene uncertain. Germline CDR1 DFQATT, CDR2 SNEGSKA (reference sequence). The CDR3 loop spans 14 amino acids. The CDR3 is CSARWSEISCEQYF. The CDR3 region has the DNA TGCAGTGCTAGATGGTCGGAGATTTCCTGCGAGCAGTACTTC.

The chain is built from TRBV11-1 and TRBJ2-3, with D unclear. Germline V gene data show CDR1 as SGHAT and CDR2 as FQDESV (reference sequence). Trimming removed 5 bases from V and 2 bases from J, with 8 bases in between. The CDR3 extends over 13 amino acids. Here the CDR3 reads CASSIQNTDTQYF. For the CDR3, the DNA is TGTGCCAGCAGCATACAAAACACAGATACGCAGTATTTT.

This clonotype was seen only a few times. The chain employs TRBV6-1 and TRBJ2-3, with 8 bases matching TRBD1. Germline lookup yields CDR1 MNHNS and CDR2 SASEGT. This CDR3 comprises 15 residues. J gave up 3 bases and V 6 bases, and 8 bases lay outside the gene matches. Here the CDR3 DNA reads TGTGCCAGCAGAAAACGACAGGGGACGACAGATACGCAGTATTTT. The encoded protein is CASRKRQGTTDTQYF.

This rearrangement joins TRBV18 to TRBJ2-5; either TRBD1 or TRBD2 may fit D (5 bases each). Trimming removed 5 bases from V and 3 bases from J, with 16 bases in between. Germline V gene sequence: CDR1 KGHSH, CDR2 LQKENI. The CDR3 is 15 residues long. The CDR3, as DNA: TGTGCCAGCTCAGCTCTCCGGGGCGAAAAAGAGACCCAGTACTTC. Encoded protein: CASSALRGEKETQYF.

The table lists this clonotype with a few counts. V and J are TRBV28 and TRBJ2-2, with 9 bases lining up with TRBD2. CDR1 MDHEN and CDR2 SYDVKM come from the germline V gene. CDR3 length equals 14 residues. J was trimmed by 8 bases and V by 3 bases; bases with no gene match: 4. The CDR3 region is CASSFNLAGGELFF. CDR3 DNA sequence: TGTGCCAGCAGTTTTAATCTAGCGGGAGGGGAGCTGTTTTTT. The full variable domain, its missing parts supplied by reference TRBV28 and TRBJ2-2, is DVKVTQSSRYLVKRTGEKVFLECVQDMDHENMFWYRQDPGLGLRLIYFSYDVKMKEKGDIPEGYSVSREKKERFSLILESASTNQTSMYLCASSFNLAGGELFFGEGSRLTVL.

The chain links TRBV7-9 to TRBJ2-3; D remains ambiguous. The V end lost 0 bases, the J end lost 4 bases, and 11 bases lay between the germline ends. The CDR3 has 15 residues. CDR1 SEHNR and CDR2 FQNEAQ come from the germline V gene (reference sequence). The CDR3, as DNA: TGTGCCAGCAGCTTAGCAGAGTTAAAGGCAGATACGCAGTATTTT. Amino acids: CASSLAELKADTQYF.

This clonotype has a single count. This sequence joins TRBV30 and TRBJ2-5; 11 bases are shared with TRBD1. The tail of the sequence fits TRBJ2-7 better, so the J call may be wrong. CDR1 is GTSNPN and CDR2 is SVGIG in the germline V gene (reference sequence). CDR3 length equals 14 residues. Here the CDR3 reads CAWSPGTGGYEQYF. CDR3 nucleotide sequence: TGTGCCTGGAGTCCCGGGACAGGGGGCTACGAGCAGTACTTC.

There are a few counts of this clonotype. The chain is built from TRBV29-1 and TRBJ1-2, with TRBD1 matching over 12 bases. J was trimmed by 4 bases and V by 3 bases; bases with no gene match: 0. Germline CDR1 is SQVTM and CDR2 is ANQGSEA. The CDR3 extends over 13 amino acids. The CDR3 loop is CSVEGQGAYGYTF. The CDR3 DNA is TGCAGCGTTGAGGGACAGGGGGCCTATGGCTACACCTTC. The full variable domain, with the rest looked up from reference TRBV29-1 and TRBJ1-2, is SAVISQKPSRDICQRGTSLTIQCQVDSQVTMMFWYRQQPGQSLTLIATANQGSEATYESGFVIDKFPISRPNLTFSTLTVSNMSPEDSSIYLCSVEGQGAYGYTFGSGTRLTVV.

The V gene is TRBV11-2, the J gene TRBJ2-1, with D unresolved. With the DNA end fitting TRBJ2-7 better, the J assignment may be wrong. The CDR3 is 17 residues long. Per germline, CDR1 SGHAT and CDR2 FQNNGV. CDR3 loop: CASSLDPNGVSYNEQYF. CDR3 bases: TGTGCCAGCAGCTTAGACCCTAACGGAGTCTCCTACAATGAGCAGTACTTC.